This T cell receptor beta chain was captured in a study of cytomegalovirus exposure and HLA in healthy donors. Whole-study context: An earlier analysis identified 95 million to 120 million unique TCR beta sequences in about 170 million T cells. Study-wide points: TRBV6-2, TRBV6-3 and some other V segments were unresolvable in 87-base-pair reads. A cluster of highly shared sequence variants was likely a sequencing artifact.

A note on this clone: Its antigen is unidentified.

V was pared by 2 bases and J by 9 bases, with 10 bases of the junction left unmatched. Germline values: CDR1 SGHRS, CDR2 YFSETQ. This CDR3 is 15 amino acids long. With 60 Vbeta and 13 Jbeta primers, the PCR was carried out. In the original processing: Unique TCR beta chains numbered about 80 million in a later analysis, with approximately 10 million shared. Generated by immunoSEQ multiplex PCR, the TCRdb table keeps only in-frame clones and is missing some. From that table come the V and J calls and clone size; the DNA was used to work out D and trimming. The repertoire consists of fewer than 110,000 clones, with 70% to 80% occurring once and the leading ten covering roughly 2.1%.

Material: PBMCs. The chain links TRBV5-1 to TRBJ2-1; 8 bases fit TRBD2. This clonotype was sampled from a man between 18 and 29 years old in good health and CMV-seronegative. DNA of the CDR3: TGCGCCAGCAGCTTAAACGGGGGGGCGTTTACTGAGCAGTTCTTC. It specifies CASSLNGGAFTEQFF.